This T cell receptor (delta chain) is from a study of gamma-delta T cells after stem cell transplantation. Germline V gives CDR1 GEAIGNYY, CDR2 EKD. This CDR3 contains 18 residues. The J segment lost 0 bases and the V segment lost 4 bases, leaving 12 bases of the junction unmatched. TCRdb fed the RT-PCR reads to CATT. The profile covers some 1,800 delta-chain clones, with 2.3% appearing a single time and approximately 50% taken by the ten largest. In this sample, this clone turned up a few times. The TCRdb protein comes from a much larger clone and disagrees with this DNA's translation at residue 12, likely due to a read error; the protein given here is derived from the DNA.

This chain uses TRDV2 with TRDJ1; 11 bases agree with TRDD3. The specimen sequenced was gamma-delta T cells. The sequence came from a human donor. It is not recorded whose cells these are; they may come from a transplant donor. CDR3 nucleotide sequence: TGTGCCTGTGATCCGGTTAGAATGGGGGATACGCACACCGATAAACTCATCTTT. Amino acids: CACDPVRMGDTHTDKLIF.